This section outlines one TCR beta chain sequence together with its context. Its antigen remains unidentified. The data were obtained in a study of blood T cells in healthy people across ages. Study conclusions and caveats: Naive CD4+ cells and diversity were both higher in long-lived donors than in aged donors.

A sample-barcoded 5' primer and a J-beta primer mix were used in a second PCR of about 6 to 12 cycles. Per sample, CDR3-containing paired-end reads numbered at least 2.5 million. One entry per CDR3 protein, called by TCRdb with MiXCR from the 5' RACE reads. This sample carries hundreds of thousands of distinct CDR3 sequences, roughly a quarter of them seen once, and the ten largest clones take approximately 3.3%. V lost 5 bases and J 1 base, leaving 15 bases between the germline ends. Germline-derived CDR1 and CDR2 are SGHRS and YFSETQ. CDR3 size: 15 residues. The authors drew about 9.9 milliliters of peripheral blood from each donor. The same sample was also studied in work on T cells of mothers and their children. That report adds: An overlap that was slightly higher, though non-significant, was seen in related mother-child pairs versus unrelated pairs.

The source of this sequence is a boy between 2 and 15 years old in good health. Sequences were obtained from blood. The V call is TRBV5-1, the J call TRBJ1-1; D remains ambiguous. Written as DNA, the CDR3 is TGCGCCAGCAGGATGGAGGCCCAGAAGAACACTGAAGCTTTCTTT. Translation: CASRMEAQKNTEAFF.